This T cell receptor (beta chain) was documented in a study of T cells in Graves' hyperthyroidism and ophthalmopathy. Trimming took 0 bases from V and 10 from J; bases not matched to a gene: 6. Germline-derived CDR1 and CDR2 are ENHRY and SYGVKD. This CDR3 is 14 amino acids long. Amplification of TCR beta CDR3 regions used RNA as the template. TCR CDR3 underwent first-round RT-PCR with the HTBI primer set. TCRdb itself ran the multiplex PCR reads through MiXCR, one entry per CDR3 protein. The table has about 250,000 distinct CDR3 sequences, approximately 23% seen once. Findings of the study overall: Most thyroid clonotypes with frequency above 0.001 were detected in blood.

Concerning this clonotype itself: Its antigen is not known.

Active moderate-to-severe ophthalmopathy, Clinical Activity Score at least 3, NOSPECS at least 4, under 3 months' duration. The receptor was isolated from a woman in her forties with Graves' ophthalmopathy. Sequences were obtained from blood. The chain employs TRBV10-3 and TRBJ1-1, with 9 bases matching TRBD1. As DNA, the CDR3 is TGTGCCATCAGTGAGTCACCGGGACAGGGTGTAGCTTTCTTT. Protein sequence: CAISESPGQGVAFF.